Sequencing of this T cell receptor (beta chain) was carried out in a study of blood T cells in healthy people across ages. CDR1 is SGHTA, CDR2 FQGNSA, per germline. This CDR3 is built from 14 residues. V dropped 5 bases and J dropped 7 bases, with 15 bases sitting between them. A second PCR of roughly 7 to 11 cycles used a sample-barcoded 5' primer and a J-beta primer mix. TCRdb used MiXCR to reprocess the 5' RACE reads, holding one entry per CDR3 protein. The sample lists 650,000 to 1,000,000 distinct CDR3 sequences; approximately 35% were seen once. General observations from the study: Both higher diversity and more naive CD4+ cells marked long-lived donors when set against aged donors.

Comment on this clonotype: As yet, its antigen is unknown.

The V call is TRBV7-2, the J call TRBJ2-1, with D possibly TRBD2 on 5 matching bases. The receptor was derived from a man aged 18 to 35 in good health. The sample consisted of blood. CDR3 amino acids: CASSPRAEGNEQFF. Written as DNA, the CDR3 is TGTGCCAGCAGCCCCCGAGCCGAGGGAAATGAGCAGTTCTTC.